The clone carrying this T cell receptor beta chain was detected only once. The CDR3 has 15 amino acids. CDR1 SGHTA and CDR2 FQGNSA come from the germline V gene. Trimming took 2 bases from V and 4 from J; bases not matched to a gene: 6. TCRdb processed the RT-PCR reads anew with MiXCR; each CDR3 protein has one entry. The sample lists about 530,000 distinct CDR3 sequences; around 13% were seen once. This record belongs to a study of response to subunit inactivated influenza vaccine. This sequence joins TRBV7-2 and TRBJ2-3; TRBD2 agrees at 7 bases. The material was PBMCs from blood, obtained roughly 46 days after vaccination. The TCR originated in a man between 45 and 60 years old who received an inactivated influenza vaccine. The CDR3 spells CASSLPGGSSDTQYF. The CDR3 bases are TGTGCCAGCAGCTTACCGGGAGGCAGCTCAGATACGCAGTATTTT.